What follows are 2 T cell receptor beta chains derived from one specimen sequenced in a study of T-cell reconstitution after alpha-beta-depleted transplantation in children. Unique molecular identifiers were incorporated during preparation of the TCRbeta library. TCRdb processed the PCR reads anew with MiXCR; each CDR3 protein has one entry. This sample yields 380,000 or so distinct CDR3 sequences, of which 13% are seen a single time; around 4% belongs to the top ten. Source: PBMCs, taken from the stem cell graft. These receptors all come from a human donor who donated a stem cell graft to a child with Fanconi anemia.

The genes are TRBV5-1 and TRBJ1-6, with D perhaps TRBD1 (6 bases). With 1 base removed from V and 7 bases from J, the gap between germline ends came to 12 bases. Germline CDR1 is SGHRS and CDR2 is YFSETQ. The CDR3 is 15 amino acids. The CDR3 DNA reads TGCGCCAGCAGCTTGACAGGGAAGCCGAATTCACCCCTCCACTTT. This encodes CASSLTGKPNSPLHF. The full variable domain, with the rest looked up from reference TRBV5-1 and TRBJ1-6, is KAGVTQTPRYLIKTRGQQVTLSCSPISGHRSVSWYQQTPGQGLQFLFEYFSETQRNKGNFPGRFSGRQFSNSRSEMNVSTLELGDSALYLCASSLTGKPNSPLHFGNGTRLTVT.

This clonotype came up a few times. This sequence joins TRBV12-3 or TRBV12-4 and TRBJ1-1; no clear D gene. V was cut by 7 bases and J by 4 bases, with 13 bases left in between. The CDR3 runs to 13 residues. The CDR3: CASKVGRTTEAFF. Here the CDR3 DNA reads TGTGCCAGCAAGGTCGGACGGACCACTGAAGCTTTCTTT.